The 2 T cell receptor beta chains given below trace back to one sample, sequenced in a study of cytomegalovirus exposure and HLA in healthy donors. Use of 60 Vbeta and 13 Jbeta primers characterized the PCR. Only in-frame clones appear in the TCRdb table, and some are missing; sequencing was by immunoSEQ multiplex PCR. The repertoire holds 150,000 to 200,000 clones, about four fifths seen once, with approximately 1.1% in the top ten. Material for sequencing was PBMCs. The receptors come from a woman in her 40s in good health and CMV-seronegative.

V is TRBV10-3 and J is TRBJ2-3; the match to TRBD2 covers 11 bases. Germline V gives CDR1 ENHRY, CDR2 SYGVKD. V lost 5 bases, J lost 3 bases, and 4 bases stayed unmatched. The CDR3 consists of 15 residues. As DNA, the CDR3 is TGTGCCATCAGTCTACTAGCGGGAGAGACAGATACGCAGTATTTT. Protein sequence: CAISLLAGETDTQYF.

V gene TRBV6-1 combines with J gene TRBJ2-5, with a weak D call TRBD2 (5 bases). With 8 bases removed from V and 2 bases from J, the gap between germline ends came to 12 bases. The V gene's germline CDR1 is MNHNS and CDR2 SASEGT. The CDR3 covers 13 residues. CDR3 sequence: CASLATRQETQYF. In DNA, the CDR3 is TGTGCCAGCTTAGCGACAAGGCAAGAGACCCAGTACTTC.